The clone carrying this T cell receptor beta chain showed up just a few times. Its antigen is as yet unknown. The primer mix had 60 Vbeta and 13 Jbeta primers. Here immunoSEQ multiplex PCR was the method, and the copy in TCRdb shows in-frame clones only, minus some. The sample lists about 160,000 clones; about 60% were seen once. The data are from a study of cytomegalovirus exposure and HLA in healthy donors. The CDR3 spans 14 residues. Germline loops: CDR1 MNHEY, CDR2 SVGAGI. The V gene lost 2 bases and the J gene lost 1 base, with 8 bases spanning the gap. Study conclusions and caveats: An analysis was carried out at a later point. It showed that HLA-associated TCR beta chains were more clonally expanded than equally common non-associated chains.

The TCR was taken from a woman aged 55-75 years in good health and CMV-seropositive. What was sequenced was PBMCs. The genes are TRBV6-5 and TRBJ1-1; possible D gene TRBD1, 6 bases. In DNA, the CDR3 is TGTGCCAGCAGTTACCTGACAGGGAACACTGAAGCTTTCTTT. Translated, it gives CASSYLTGNTEAFF.